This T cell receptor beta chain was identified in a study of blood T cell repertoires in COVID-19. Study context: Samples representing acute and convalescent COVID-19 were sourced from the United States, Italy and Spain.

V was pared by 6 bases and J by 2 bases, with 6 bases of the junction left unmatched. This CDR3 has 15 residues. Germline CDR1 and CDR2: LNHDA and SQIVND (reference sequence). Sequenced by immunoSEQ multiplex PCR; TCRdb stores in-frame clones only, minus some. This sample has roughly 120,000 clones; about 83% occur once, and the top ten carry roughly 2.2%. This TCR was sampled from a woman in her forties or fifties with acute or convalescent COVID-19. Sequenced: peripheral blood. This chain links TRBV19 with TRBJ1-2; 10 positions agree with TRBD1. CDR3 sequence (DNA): TGTGCCAGTAGCGTGACAGGGGGCGGGAACTATGGCTACACCTTC. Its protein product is CASSVTGGGNYGYTF.